These 5 T cell receptor beta chains came from one sample sequenced in a study of monozygotic twins with inflammatory bowel disease. TCRdb reprocessed the 5' RACE reads and stores each CDR3 protein as one record, lacking DNA. The table counts approximately 110,000 distinct CDR3 sequences; roughly 12% lies in the top ten. Sample: blood. The receptors here all came from a human donor with ulcerative colitis or Crohn's disease, or a healthy co-twin of an affected twin (not recorded which).

This chain uses TRBV5-1 with TRBJ2-1; TCRdb designates TRBD2, a call that cannot be tested without DNA. The germline V gene has CDR1 SGHRS and CDR2 YFSETQ. The length of the CDR3 is 16 residues. CDR3 sequence: CASSLGPAGGYNEQFF.

The chain recombines TRBV20-1 with TRBJ1-1; TCRdb indicates TRBD1, and absent DNA this call remains unverified. CDR3 length: 16 amino acids. From germline, CDR1 is DFQATT and CDR2 SNEGSKA (reference sequence). CDR3 amino acids: CSARDPRTGLNTEAFF.

J is TRBJ2-3 and V is TRBV20-1. This CDR3 is built from 15 residues. Germline V gene data show CDR1 as DFQATT and CDR2 as SNEGSKA (reference sequence). This CDR3 is CSAPRIGRLTDTQYF.

This chain joins TRBV7-3 and TRBJ1-2; TCRdb lists TRBD1, though no DNA is available to test this call. Per germline, CDR1 SGHTA and CDR2 FQGTGA. The CDR3 is 14 amino acids. The CDR3 loop reads CASSLSRGLYGYTF.

The genes are TRBV7-2 and TRBJ2-7; TCRdb's D call of TRBD1 is untestable without DNA. The V gene's germline CDR1 is SGHTA and CDR2 FQGNSA. The CDR3 runs 15 residues. The chain's CDR3 is CASSVSGRGNYEQYF.